Shown below are 8 T cell receptor beta chains from a single sample sequenced in a study of CD8 T cells in Susac syndrome. Random-hexamer reverse transcription was applied to roughly 0.5 to 1 ug RNA. TCRdb re-analysed the immunoSEQ multiplex PCR reads in MiXCR, keeping a single row per CDR3 protein. Here the sample spans more than 90,000 distinct CDR3 sequences, approximately 93% being singletons. Sequencing was done on a sample of CD4+ T cells from PBMCs. These receptors all come from a human donor with multiple sclerosis.

The chain has TRBV7-2 and TRBJ2-3; TRBD1 might be the D (6 bases). The CDR3 has 15 amino acids. Germline V gene data show CDR1 as SGHTA and CDR2 as FQGNSA. The V gene lost 3 bases and the J gene lost 2 bases, with 12 bases spanning the gap. The CDR3 sequence: CASSLQQGITDTQYF. The CDR3 DNA reads TGTGCCAGCAGCTTGCAACAGGGTATCACAGATACGCAGTATTTT.

The chain combines TRBV15 with TRBJ2-1, with 10 bases identical to TRBD1. Germline V CDR1 and CDR2: LNHNV, YYDKDF (reference sequence). J gave up 3 bases and V 5 bases, and 4 bases lay outside the gene matches. This CDR3 spans 15 amino acids. In DNA, the CDR3 is TGTGCCACCAGCTCGGACAGGGGGGACTACAATGAGCAGTTCTTC. Its protein is CATSSDRGDYNEQFF. Full variable domain (missing parts from reference TRBV15 and TRBJ2-1): DAMVIQNPRYQVTQFGKPVTLSCSQTLNHNVMYWYQQKSSQAPKLLFHYYDKDFNNEADTPDNFQSRRPNTSFCFLDIRSPGLGDTAMYLCATSSDRGDYNEQFFGPGTRLTVL.

The chain is built from TRBV5-6 and TRBJ1-3; TRBD1 is a possible D gene (6 bases). V was clipped by 4 bases and J by 2 bases, with 10 bases between them. This CDR3 region has 14 residues. The germline V gene has CDR1 SGHDT and CDR2 YYEEEE. The CDR3 DNA follows: TGTGCCAGCAGCCACGGGACACCTGGAAACACCATATATTTT. It is translated as CASSHGTPGNTIYF.

This chain uses TRBV20-1 with TRBJ2-7; a weak D match, TRBD1 (5 bases). V gave up 2 bases and J gave up 2 bases, with 13 bases separating them. The CDR3 spans 14 residues. Germline V gene data show CDR1 as DFQATT and CDR2 as SNEGSKA (reference sequence). In DNA form, the CDR3 reads TGCAGTGCTAGAAGGGCAGGGATCACCTACGAGCAGTACTTC. This sequence encodes CSARRAGITYEQYF.

This clonotype was counted a single time. The V call is TRBV7-2, the J call TRBJ1-1; 7 bases fit TRBD1. V lost 2 bases and J lost 4; bases outside the gene matches: 7. CDR3 length: 15 residues. The germline CDR1 and CDR2 sequences are SGHTA and FQGNSA. CDR3 in amino acids: CASSLPRGAGTEAFF. DNA of the CDR3: TGTGCCAGCAGCTTACCCAGGGGGGCTGGCACTGAAGCTTTCTTT.

J is TRBJ1-1 and V is TRBV29-1; 7 nucleotides align to TRBD1. Germline V gene data show CDR1 as SQVTM and CDR2 as ANQGSEA. The CDR3 contains 13 residues. Trimming at V came to 6 bases and at J to 4 bases, leaving 8 bases not matched to a gene. CDR3 sequence: CSVHRDSGTEAFF. The CDR3 bases are TGCAGCGTGCACCGGGACAGTGGCACTGAAGCTTTCTTT.

CDR3 protein: CATSRDGSGEGTQYF. The CDR3 region has the DNA TGTGCCACCAGCAGAGATGGTAGCGGGGAGGGGACCCAGTACTTC. The chain employs TRBV15 and TRBJ2-5, with TRBD2 matching over 8 bases. The V gene's germline CDR1 is LNHNV and CDR2 YYDKDF (reference sequence). With 0 bases clipped from V and 7 bases from J, the junction kept 7 bases outside the gene matches. This CDR3 comprises 15 residues.

The chain joins TRBV2 to TRBJ2-7, with D unclear. The CDR3 runs to 14 residues. Trimming pared 5 bases from V and 2 bases from J, leaving 13 bases between. Germline loops: CDR1 SNHLY, CDR2 FYNNEI. This chain's CDR3 is CASSTPTEPYEQYF. CDR3 bases: TGTGCCAGCAGTACTCCGACTGAACCCTACGAGCAGTACTTC.